Presented here are 23 T cell receptor beta chains from one specimen sequenced in a study of a mutant IDH1 vaccine in newly diagnosed glioma. Clones were sequenced by immunoSEQ multiplex PCR, and TCRdb holds only the in-frame ones, with some missing. The sample lists around 40,000 clones; 78% were seen once. Their cognate antigens are unknown. Time point described: week 23, last vaccination. Every single dose of the vaccine, 300 ug of mutant IDH1 20-mer peptide, came with topical imiquimod. This specimen was PBMCs, taken from a glioma patient whose treatment included an IDH1 peptide vaccine. The source of these receptors is a woman between 35 and 50 years old with glioma. Some clones in this sample may be carry-over from other donors' samples.

This clone was seen only once. This chain connects TRBV7-9 to TRBJ2-3; 14 positions match TRBD2. The CDR3 is made up of 16 amino acids. Trimming removed 4 bases from V and 4 bases from J; junction bases left unmatched: 4. The germline V gene has CDR1 SEHNR and CDR2 FQNEAQ (reference sequence). CDR3 DNA: TGTGCCAGCAGCTGGGGACTAGCGGGAGAGGCAGATACGCAGTATTTT. Protein sequence: CASSWGLAGEADTQYF.

The chain joins TRBV18 to TRBJ2-1, with unresolved D. Trimming stripped 0 bases from V and 5 bases from J, with 5 bases between. From germline, CDR1 is KGHSH and CDR2 LQKENI. The CDR3 extends over 13 amino acids. The CDR3 is CASSPPLDNEQFF. CDR3 in DNA: TGTGCCAGCTCACCACCTTTGGACAATGAGCAGTTCTTC.

This sequence joins TRBV4-1 and TRBJ2-5; D uncertain. The CDR3 is made up of 13 amino acids. Per germline, CDR1 MGHRA and CDR2 YSYEKL. With 3 bases removed from V and 5 bases from J, the gap between germline ends came to 10 bases. In DNA, the CDR3 is TGCGCCAGCAGCCACGTTAGGTCGGAGACCCAGTACTTC. Protein product: CASSHVRSETQYF.

J is TRBJ2-2 and V is TRBV14; 11 nucleotides line up with TRBD2. The CDR3 loop spans 17 amino acids. CDR1 and CDR2 (germline): SGHDN, FVKESK. Trimming cost V 4 bases and J 5 bases; bases outside gene matches: 9. CDR3 DNA: TGTGCCAGCAGCCGAAGGGGACTAGCGGACCCAACCGGGGAGCTGTTTTTT. Translation: CASSRRGLADPTGELFF.

The chain recombines TRBV18 with TRBJ2-5; possibly TRBD2 for D (5 bases). V lost 3 bases, J lost 7 bases, and 15 bases lay in between. CDR1 KGHSH and CDR2 LQKENI come from the germline V gene. This CDR3 is 14 amino acids long. CDR3 region: CASSPVRGAGTQYF. Written as DNA, the CDR3 is TGTGCCAGCTCACCTGTTAGAGGTGCGGGGACCCAGTACTTC.

The chain combines TRBV10-3 with TRBJ2-1; 10 bases match TRBD2. The CDR3 length is 15 residues. The germline CDR1 and CDR2 sequences are ENHRY and SYGVKD. With V trimmed by 7 bases and J by 15 bases, 18 bases remained unmatched. The DNA of the CDR3 is TGTGCCATCAATGAATTTACTAGCGGGGAAGAGAGGCGGTTCTTC. It encodes CAINEFTSGEERRFF.

The chain is built from TRBV30 and TRBJ1-5, with a possible D match to TRBD1 (5 bases). V lost 2 bases, J lost 0 bases, and 14 bases lay in between. From germline, CDR1 is GTSNPN and CDR2 SVGIG (reference sequence). This CDR3 comprises 16 residues. In nucleotides, the CDR3 is TGTGCCTGGAGTCCCGGGGGAAGCAATAGCAATCAGCCCCAGCATTTT. It is translated as CAWSPGGSNSNQPQHF.

The chain combines TRBV15 with TRBJ2-7; 10 bases align to TRBD1. CDR3 length: 13 residues. V was clipped by 7 bases and J by 7 bases; unmatched bases: 7. Germline values: CDR1 LNHNV, CDR2 YYDKDF (reference sequence). The CDR3 nucleotides are TGTGCCACCATCGACAGGGGGCGGGAAGAGCAGTACTTC. Translating it yields CATIDRGREEQYF.

The chain couples TRBV4-1 to TRBJ1-5; a possible D gene is TRBD1 (6 bases). Germline assignment: CDR1 MGHRA and CDR2 YSYEKL. Trimming pared 3 bases from V and 0 bases from J, leaving 12 bases between. CDR3 length equals 16 residues. The CDR3 nucleotides are TGCGCCAGCAGCCAGCCGGGACACCCTAGCAATCAGCCCCAGCATTTT. It codes for CASSQPGHPSNQPQHF.

This clone was seen more than once but under ten times. The V and J genes are TRBV25-1 and TRBJ1-1; the match to TRBD1 covers 10 bases. CDR1 is MGHDK and CDR2 is SYGVNS in the germline V gene. CDR3 size: 16 residues. J gave up 1 base and V 3 bases, and 5 bases lay outside the gene matches. The CDR3 protein is CASSDGQGVRNTEAFF. CDR3 bases: TGTGCCAGCAGTGACGGACAGGGGGTGAGGAACACTGAAGCTTTCTTT.

The gene calls are TRBV6-5 and TRBJ2-7; TRBD2 aligns across 9 bases. V lost 6 bases and J lost 2; bases outside the gene matches: 8. This CDR3 is built from 15 residues. Germline V gene data show CDR1 as MNHEY and CDR2 as SVGAGI. DNA of the CDR3: TGTGCCAGCAGCCCTCTAGCGGGGATTCCCTACGAGCAGTACTTC. Amino acids: CASSPLAGIPYEQYF.

The rearrangement uses TRBV2 and TRBJ2-3; a weak D match, TRBD2 (5 bases). Trimming stripped 6 bases from V and 6 bases from J, with 10 bases between. The CDR3 covers 12 residues. CDR1 is SNHLY, CDR2 FYNNEI, per germline. CDR3 in amino acids: CASRDGGDTQYF. In nucleotides, the CDR3 is TGTGCCAGCAGGGACGGCGGGGATACGCAGTATTTT. The full variable domain, with the rest looked up from reference TRBV2 and TRBJ2-3, is EPEVTQTPSHQVTQMGQEVILRCVPISNHLYFYWYRQILGQKVEFLVSFYNNEISEKSEIFDDQFSVERPDGSNFTLKIRSTKLEDSAMYFCASRDGGDTQYFGPGTRLTVL.

The chain is built from TRBV7-6 and TRBJ1-5; D possibly corresponds to TRBD1 (5 bases). The CDR3 totals 14 residues. V dropped 5 bases and J dropped 4 bases, with 12 bases sitting between them. CDR1 SGHVS and CDR2 FNYEAQ come from the germline V gene. CDR3 DNA: TGTGCCAGCAGCCCTAGGAGGGGAAATCAGCCCCAGCATTTT. Amino acids: CASSPRRGNQPQHF.

The chain employs TRBV19 and TRBJ1-2, with D perhaps TRBD1 (6 bases). Germline CDR1 reads LNHDA; CDR2 reads SQIVND (reference sequence). CDR3 size: 14 residues. With 5 bases removed from V and 4 bases from J, the gap between germline ends came to 14 bases. The CDR3 DNA sequence: TGTGCCAGTAGTCCTCCGGACAGAATCTATGGCTACACCTTC. Encoded protein: CASSPPDRIYGYTF. Together with reference TRBV19 and TRBJ1-2, the CDR3 gives the full variable domain: DGGITQSPKYLFRKEGQNVTLSCEQNLNHDAMYWYRQDPGQGLRLIYYSQIVNDFQKGDIAEGYSVSREKKESFPLTVTSAQKNPTAFYLCASSPPDRIYGYTFGSGTRLTVV.

The chain recombines TRBV28 with TRBJ2-5; D may match TRBD1 or TRBD2 (6 bases each). The CDR3 extends over 12 amino acids. Germline assignment: CDR1 MDHEN and CDR2 SYDVKM. Trimming removed 8 bases from V and 5 bases from J, with 12 bases in between. CDR3 nucleotide sequence: TGTGCCAGCGGAGGGGGGCGGGAGACCCAGTACTTC. Translating it yields CASGGGRETQYF.

The J gene is TRBJ1-5, the V gene TRBV6-1; 9 bases match TRBD1. The CDR3 has 15 residues. Germline CDR1 is MNHNS and CDR2 is SASEGT. The junction had 7 bases not matched to a gene; V was cut back by 5 bases and J by 5 bases. The CDR3 loop reads CASSLNRGRDQPQHF. CDR3 DNA sequence: TGTGCCAGCAGTCTAAACAGGGGGCGAGATCAGCCCCAGCATTTT.

This chain links TRBV27 with TRBJ2-6; 9 nucleotides match TRBD1. CDR3 length equals 18 residues. Trimming removed 2 bases from V and 4 bases from J; junction bases left unmatched: 9. Germline CDR1 and CDR2: MNHEY and SMNVEV (reference sequence). The CDR3 nucleotides read TGTGCCAGCAGTTTAAAGGGACAGGGCACTCGGGGGGCCAACGTCCTGACTTTC. It yields the protein CASSLKGQGTRGANVLTF.

This clone is categorized as medium-sized. The chain joins TRBV2 to TRBJ2-1; TRBD2 agrees at 10 bases. The CDR3 length is 14 residues. Germline V gives CDR1 SNHLY, CDR2 FYNNEI. After removal of 8 bases from V and 4 bases from J, the junction contained 5 bases not matched to a gene. The CDR3 DNA follows: TGTGCCAGCTGGGCAGCGGGGGGGTACAATGAGCAGTTCTTC. Protein sequence: CASWAAGGYNEQFF.

The V call is TRBV6-7, the J call TRBJ2-7; no clear D. TRBV6-7 falls under the ORF class, with uncertain function. The germline V and J ends were trimmed by 9 bases and 4 bases, with 25 bases remaining between them. The CDR3 sequence is 16 residues long. CDR3: CARRIRARYGDYEQYF. The CDR3 nucleotides are TGTGCCAGGAGGATCCGGGCGCGCTACGGAGATTACGAGCAGTACTTC.

This chain joins TRBV7-8 and TRBJ2-7; no clear D gene. CDR3 length equals 13 residues. V was cut by 1 base and J by 3 bases, with 7 bases left in between. Germline-derived CDR1 and CDR2 are SGHVS and FQNEAQ. CDR3 bases: TGTGCCAGCAGCTTAGTCCAAAACTACGAGCAGTACTTC. Protein product: CASSLVQNYEQYF. Supplemented by reference TRBV7-8 and TRBJ2-7, the full variable domain reads GAGVSQSPRYKVAKRGQDVALRCDPISGHVSLFWYQQALGQGPEFLTYFQNEAQLDKSGLPSDRFFAERPEGSVSTLKIQRTQQEDSAVYLCASSLVQNYEQYFGPGTRLTVT.

The chain links TRBV10-3 to TRBJ1-1; D is unclear. Trimming pared 10 bases from V and 1 base from J, leaving 13 bases between. Germline V gene data show CDR1 as ENHRY and CDR2 as SYGVKD. The CDR3 sequence is 13 residues long. This CDR3 reads CATFDWSNTEAFF. The CDR3 DNA reads TGTGCCACCTTTGATTGGTCGAACACTGAAGCTTTCTTT.

This chain uses TRBV5-1 with TRBJ2-5; weak D call: TRBD2 (5 bases). The V end lost 4 bases, the J end lost 0 bases, and 16 bases lay between the germline ends. Per the germline V gene, CDR1 is SGHRS and CDR2 is YFSETQ. This CDR3 is 16 amino acids long. CDR3 loop: CASSPDGLGYQETQYF. The CDR3 nucleotides are TGCGCCAGCAGCCCGGATGGACTCGGGTACCAAGAGACCCAGTACTTC. The whole variable domain, filled in from reference TRBV5-1 and TRBJ2-5, reads KAGVTQTPRYLIKTRGQQVTLSCSPISGHRSVSWYQQTPGQGLQFLFEYFSETQRNKGNFPGRFSGRQFSNSRSEMNVSTLELGDSALYLCASSPDGLGYQETQYFGPGTRLLVL.

This clone has a single count. The chain employs TRBV4-3 and TRBJ1-1; the D is unclear. V dropped 0 bases and J dropped 1 base, with 12 bases sitting between them. Germline CDR1 reads LGHNA; CDR2 reads YSLEER. The CDR3 loop spans 16 amino acids. The CDR3 DNA sequence: TGCGCCAGCAGCCAAGATCGGGTCTCAGGGAACACTGAAGCTTTCTTT. It is translated as CASSQDRVSGNTEAFF.